This TCR beta chain emerged from a study of T cells in Graves' hyperthyroidism and ophthalmopathy. Study overall: Any treatment followed the collection of peripheral blood at initial diagnosis.

The PBMCs were taken from approximately 9.7 ml of fresh peripheral blood. The source material, RNA transcripts, was used to amplify TCR beta CDR3 regions. RT-PCR in the first round (using the HTBI primer set) targeted the TCR CDR3. TCRdb redid the calling of the multiplex PCR reads with MiXCR, one entry per CDR3 protein. The table includes roughly 520,000 distinct CDR3 sequences, around a quarter detected once. CDR3 length: 13 amino acids. The germline gives CDR1 MNHNY, CDR2 SVGAGI (reference sequence). Trimming removed 3 bases from V and 3 bases from J; junction bases left unmatched: 1. This clonotype occurred many times. Its antigen remains unknown. Study conclusions and caveats: The model anticipated ophthalmopathy a median around 6 months pre-onset. Most thyroid clonotypes expanded above 0.001 appeared in blood too.

This chain links TRBV6-6 with TRBJ1-1; 7 bases line up with TRBD1. The receptor was derived from a woman in her thirties with Graves' ophthalmopathy. The material sequenced was blood. This CDR3 reads CASSYGTDTEAFF. The CDR3, as DNA: TGTGCCAGCAGTTATGGGACAGACACTGAAGCTTTCTTT.